This record concerns one TCR beta chain sequence. The antigen is undetermined. Other DNA sequences in this specimen translate into the identical CDR3. Naive CD8 isolation took CD45RO-negative cells positively selected for CCR7 and excluded terminally differentiated effector memory CD45RA+ cells. These data are taken from a study of shared clonotypes between healthy human individuals. J was trimmed by 2 bases and V by 2 bases; bases with no gene match: 5. Germline V gene data show CDR1 as SGHAT and CDR2 as FQNNGV. The CDR3 has 15 residues. Study-level findings and limits: Naive subsets generally had larger estimated richness than memory subsets.

Method: immunoSEQ multiplex PCR; TCRdb's copy keeps in-frame clones and lacks some. The sample lists approximately 1.9 million clones, 80% to 95% occurring once. This TCR came from a man between 18 and 35 years old in good health. Some clones in this sample may be carry-over from other donors' samples. Sample: naive CD8+ T cells from PBMCs. The rearrangement uses TRBV11-2 and TRBJ2-7; TRBD2 matches at 8 bases. This chain's CDR3 is CASSLNPGGPYEQYF. DNA of the CDR3: TGTGCCAGCAGCTTAAATCCGGGAGGGCCCTACGAGCAGTACTTC.